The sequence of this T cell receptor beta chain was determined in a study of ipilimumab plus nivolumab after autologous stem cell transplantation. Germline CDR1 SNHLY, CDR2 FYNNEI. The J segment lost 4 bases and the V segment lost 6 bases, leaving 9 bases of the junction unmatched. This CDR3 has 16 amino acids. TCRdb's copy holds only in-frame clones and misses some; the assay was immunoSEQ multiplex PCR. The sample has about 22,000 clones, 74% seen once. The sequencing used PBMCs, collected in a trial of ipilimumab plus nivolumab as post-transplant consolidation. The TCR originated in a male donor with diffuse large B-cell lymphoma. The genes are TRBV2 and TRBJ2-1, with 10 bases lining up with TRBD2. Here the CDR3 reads CASRTGTSVAYNEQFF. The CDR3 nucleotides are TGTGCCAGCAGAACCGGGACTAGCGTGGCATACAATGAGCAGTTCTTC. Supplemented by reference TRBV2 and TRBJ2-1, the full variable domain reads EPEVTQTPSHQVTQMGQEVILRCVPISNHLYFYWYRQILGQKVEFLVSFYNNEISEKSEIFDDQFSVERPDGSNFTLKIRSTKLEDSAMYFCASRTGTSVAYNEQFFGPGTRLTVL.